This TCR beta chain was recovered during a study of regulatory and conventional T cells in RAG deficiency. The data were produced by immunoSEQ multiplex PCR, yet TCRdb's version contains in-frame clones alone and is incomplete. Of about 280 clones listed, around a third are singletons. This clone appeared a few times. The antigen remains undetermined. Study-wide findings and caveats: Control T-cell subsets had markedly higher Shannon entropy and lower Simpson indices than RAG-deficient patients.

Per germline, CDR1 SQVTM and CDR2 ANQGSEA. CDR3 length equals 14 residues. The J segment lost 4 bases and the V segment lost 5 bases, leaving 10 bases of the junction unmatched. The sample consisted of CD8+ T cells sorted from blood. The receptor comes from a human donor with RAG deficiency presenting as severe combined immunodeficiency. The V call is TRBV29-1, the J call TRBJ2-7; 8 nucleotides line up with TRBD1. This CDR3 reads CSVFGQGYLYEQYF. The CDR3 DNA sequence: TGCAGCGTTTTTGGACAGGGTTACCTTTACGAGCAGTACTTC.